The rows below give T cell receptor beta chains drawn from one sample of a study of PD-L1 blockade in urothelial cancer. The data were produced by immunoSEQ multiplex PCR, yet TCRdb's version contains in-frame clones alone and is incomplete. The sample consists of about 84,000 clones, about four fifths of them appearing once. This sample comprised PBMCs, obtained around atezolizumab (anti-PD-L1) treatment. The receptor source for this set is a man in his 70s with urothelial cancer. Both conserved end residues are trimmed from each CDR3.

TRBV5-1	ASSLWAGEADTQY
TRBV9	ASSVGLAGGSTDTQY
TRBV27	ASSSRHEQY
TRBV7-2	ASSPQRGVGQETQY
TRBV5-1	ASSSGLATYIDNEQF
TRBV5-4	ASSSGTSGGYNEQF
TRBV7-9	ASSLAQGNREQF
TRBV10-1	ASSPPGANVLT
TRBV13	ASSFRQGLAGYT
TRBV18	ASSRSSGFREETQY
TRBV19	ASSIKYSGARNEQF
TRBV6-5	ASTTDRTLDEQY
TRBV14	ASSSTGELF
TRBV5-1	ASSLSGGQTGELF
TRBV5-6	ASRRTGGTEAF
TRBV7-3	ASSPTSTSAWEQY
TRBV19	ASIRDRPPYGYT
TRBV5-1	ASSPSGHPNGYT
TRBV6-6	ASVRSAEQF
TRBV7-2	ASSSLGLAGGGGELF
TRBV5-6	ASRPPTGTETQY
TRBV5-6	ASSFTGGSTDTQY
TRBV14	ASSQGAYEQY
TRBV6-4	ASSPDRYNEQF
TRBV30	AWARGYNEQF
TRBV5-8	ASSLGTGRTEAF
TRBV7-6	ASSLVPGDSTDTQY
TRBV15	ATSRDQGVQPQH
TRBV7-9	ASIPLQVGLQETQY
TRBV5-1	ASSLGQGNEKLF
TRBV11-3	ASSLGSGGGSEKLF
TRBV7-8	ASSIKGQGYTEAF
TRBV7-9	ASSPSGVFAGNTIY
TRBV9	ASSVVGVSTDTQY
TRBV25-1	ASSEPARGGYT